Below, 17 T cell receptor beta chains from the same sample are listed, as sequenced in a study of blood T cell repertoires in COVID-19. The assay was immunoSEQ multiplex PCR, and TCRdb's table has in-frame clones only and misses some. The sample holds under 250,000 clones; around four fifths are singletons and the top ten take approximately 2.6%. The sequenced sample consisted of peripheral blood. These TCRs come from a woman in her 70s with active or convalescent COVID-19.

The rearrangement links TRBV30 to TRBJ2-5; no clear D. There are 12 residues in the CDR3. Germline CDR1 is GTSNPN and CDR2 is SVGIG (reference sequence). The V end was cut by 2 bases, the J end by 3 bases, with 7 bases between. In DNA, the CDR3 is TGTGCCTGGAGTCTAGGTAAAGAGACCCAGTACTTC. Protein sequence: CAWSLGKETQYF.

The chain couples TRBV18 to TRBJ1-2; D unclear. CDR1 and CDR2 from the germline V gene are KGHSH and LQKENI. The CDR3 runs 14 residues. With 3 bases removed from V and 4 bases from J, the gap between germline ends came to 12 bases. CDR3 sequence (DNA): TGTGCCAGCTCACCCCCGAAGTCGGGCTATGGCTACACCTTC. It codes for CASSPPKSGYGYTF.

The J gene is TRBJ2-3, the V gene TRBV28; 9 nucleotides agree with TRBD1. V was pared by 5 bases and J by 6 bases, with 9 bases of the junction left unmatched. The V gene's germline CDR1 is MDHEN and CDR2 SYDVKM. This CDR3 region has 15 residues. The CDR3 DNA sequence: TGTGCCAGCAGTCCCCACAGGGGGCGAAGGGATACGCAGTATTTT. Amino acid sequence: CASSPHRGRRDTQYF.

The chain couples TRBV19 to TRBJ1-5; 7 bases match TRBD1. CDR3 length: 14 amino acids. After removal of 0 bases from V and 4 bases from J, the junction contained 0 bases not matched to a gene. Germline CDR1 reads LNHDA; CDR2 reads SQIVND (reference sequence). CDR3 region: CASSIEQGNQPQHF. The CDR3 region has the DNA TGTGCCAGTAGTATAGAACAGGGGAATCAGCCCCAGCATTTT.

Here the CDR3 reads CASSWTGGRDTEAFF. DNA for the CDR3: TGTGCCAGCAGCTGGACAGGGGGCAGGGACACTGAAGCTTTCTTT. The V call is TRBV5-4, the J call TRBJ1-1; the match to TRBD1 covers 11 bases. In germline, CDR1 is SGHNT, CDR2 YYREEE (reference sequence). This CDR3 comprises 15 residues. The J segment lost 3 bases and the V segment lost 3 bases, leaving 4 bases of the junction unmatched. The whole variable domain, filled in from reference TRBV5-4 and TRBJ1-1, reads ETGVTQSPTHLIKTRGQQVTLRCSSQSGHNTVSWYQQALGQGPQFIFQYYREEENGRGNFPPRFSGLQFPNYSSELNVNALELDDSALYLCASSWTGGRDTEAFFGQGTRLTVV.

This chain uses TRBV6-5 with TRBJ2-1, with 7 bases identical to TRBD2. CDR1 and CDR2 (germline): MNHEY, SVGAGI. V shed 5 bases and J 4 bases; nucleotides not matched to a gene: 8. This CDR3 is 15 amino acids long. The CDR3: CASSPTGGGYNEQFF. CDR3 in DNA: TGTGCCAGCAGTCCGACCGGCGGGGGTTACAATGAGCAGTTCTTC.

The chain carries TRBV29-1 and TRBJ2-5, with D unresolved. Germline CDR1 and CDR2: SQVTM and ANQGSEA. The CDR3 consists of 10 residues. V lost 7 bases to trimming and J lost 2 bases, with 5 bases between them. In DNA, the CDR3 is TGCAGCGCCTTACAAGAGACCCAGTACTTC. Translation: CSALQETQYF. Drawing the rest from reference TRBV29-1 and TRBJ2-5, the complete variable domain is SAVISQKPSRDICQRGTSLTIQCQVDSQVTMMFWYRQQPGQSLTLIATANQGSEATYESGFVIDKFPISRPNLTFSTLTVSNMSPEDSSIYLCSALQETQYFGPGTRLLVL.

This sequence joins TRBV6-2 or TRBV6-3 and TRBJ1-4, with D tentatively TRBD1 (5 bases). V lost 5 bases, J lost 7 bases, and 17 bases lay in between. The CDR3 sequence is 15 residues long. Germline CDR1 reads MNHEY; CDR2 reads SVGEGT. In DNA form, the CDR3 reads TGTGCCAGCAGTGACGGACGTTTAAGGGGTGAAAAACTGTTTTTT. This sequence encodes CASSDGRLRGEKLFF.

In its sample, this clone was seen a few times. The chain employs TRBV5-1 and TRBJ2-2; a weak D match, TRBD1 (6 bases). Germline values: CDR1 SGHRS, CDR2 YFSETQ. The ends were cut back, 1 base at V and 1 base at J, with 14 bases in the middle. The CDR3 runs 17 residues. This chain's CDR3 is CASSLLPGTKNTGELFF. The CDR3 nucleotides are TGCGCCAGCAGCTTGTTGCCCGGGACAAAGAACACCGGGGAGCTGTTTTTT.

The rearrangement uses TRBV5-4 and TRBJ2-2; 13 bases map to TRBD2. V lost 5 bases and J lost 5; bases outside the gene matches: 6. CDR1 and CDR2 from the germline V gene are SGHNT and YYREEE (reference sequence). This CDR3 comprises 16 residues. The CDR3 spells CASSQRTSGSTGELFF. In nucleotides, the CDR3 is TGTGCCAGCAGTCAGAGGACTAGCGGGAGTACCGGGGAGCTGTTTTTT.

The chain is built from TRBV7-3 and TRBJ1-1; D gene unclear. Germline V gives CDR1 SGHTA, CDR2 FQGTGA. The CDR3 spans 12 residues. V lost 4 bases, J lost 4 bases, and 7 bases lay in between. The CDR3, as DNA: TGTGCCAGCAGCTCGGAGACCACTGAAGCTTTCTTT. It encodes CASSSETTEAFF.

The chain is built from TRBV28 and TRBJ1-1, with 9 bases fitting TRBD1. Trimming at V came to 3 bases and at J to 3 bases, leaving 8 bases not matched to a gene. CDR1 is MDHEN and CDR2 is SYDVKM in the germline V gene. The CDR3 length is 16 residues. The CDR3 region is CASSLEGDRAYTEAFF. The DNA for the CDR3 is TGTGCCAGCAGTTTGGAAGGGGACAGGGCGTACACTGAAGCTTTCTTT.

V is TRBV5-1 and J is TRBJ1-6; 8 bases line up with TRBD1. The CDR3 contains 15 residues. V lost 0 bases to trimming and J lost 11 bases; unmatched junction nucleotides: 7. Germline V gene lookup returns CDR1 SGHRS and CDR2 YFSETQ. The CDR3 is CASSLGQGAGAPLHF. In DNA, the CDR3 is TGCGCCAGCAGCTTGGGGCAGGGGGCAGGGGCACCCCTCCACTTT. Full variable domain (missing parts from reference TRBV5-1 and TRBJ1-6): KAGVTQTPRYLIKTRGQQVTLSCSPISGHRSVSWYQQTPGQGLQFLFEYFSETQRNKGNFPGRFSGRQFSNSRSEMNVSTLELGDSALYLCASSLGQGAGAPLHFGNGTRLTVT.

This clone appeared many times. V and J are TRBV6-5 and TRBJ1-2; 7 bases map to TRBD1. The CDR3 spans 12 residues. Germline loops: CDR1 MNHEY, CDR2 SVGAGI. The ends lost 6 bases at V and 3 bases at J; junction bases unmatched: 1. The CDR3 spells CASSDRDYGYTF. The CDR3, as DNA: TGTGCCAGCAGCGACAGGGACTATGGCTACACCTTC.

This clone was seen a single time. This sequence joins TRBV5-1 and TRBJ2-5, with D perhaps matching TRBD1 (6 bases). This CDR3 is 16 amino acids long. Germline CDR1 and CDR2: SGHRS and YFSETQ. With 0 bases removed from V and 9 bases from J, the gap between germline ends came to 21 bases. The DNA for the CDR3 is TGCGCCAGCAGCTTGGAATTGGCAGGGGACAATCGACCCCAGTACTTC. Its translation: CASSLELAGDNRPQYF.

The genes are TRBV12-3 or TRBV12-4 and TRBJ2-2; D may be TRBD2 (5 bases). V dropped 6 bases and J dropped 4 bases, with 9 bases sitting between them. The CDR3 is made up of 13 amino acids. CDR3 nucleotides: TGTGCCAGCAGCTGGACTTCCACCGGGGAGCTGTTTTTT. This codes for CASSWTSTGELFF.

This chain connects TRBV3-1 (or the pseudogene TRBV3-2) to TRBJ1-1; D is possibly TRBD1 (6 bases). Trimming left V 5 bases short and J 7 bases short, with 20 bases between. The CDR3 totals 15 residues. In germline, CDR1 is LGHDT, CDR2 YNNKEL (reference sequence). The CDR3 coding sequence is TGTGCCAGCAGCTCAGGATGGGCAGGGGCAGGTGAAGCTTTCTTT. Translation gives CASSSGWAGAGEAFF.